Listed below are T cell receptor beta chains from one sample, sequenced in a study of T cells in Graves' hyperthyroidism and ophthalmopathy. From the multiplex PCR reads, TCRdb called clonotypes with MiXCR, one entry per CDR3 protein. Among roughly 290,000 distinct CDR3 sequences listed, 13% were seen once. Material: blood. These receptor sequences come from a woman aged 25 to 39 with Graves' hyperthyroidism that later progressed to Graves' ophthalmopathy. The CDR3 runs from the conserved cysteine through the conserved F or W. The order of the fields is CDR3 protein, CDR3 DNA, J gene, clone size, V gene, D gene. D genes are given only for firm matches. Clone size is shown for a subset of rows, as once, few, many or a class of expanded clone.

CASSPTSLGGPSGNTIYF	TGTGCCAGCAGCCCAACCTCTCTTGGAGGGCCATCTGGAAACACCATATATTTT	TRBJ1-3	once	TRBV27	.
CASVLQGLAYDEQFF	TGTGCCAGCGTCCTCCAGGGACTAGCCTACGATGAGCAGTTCTTC	TRBJ2-1	many	TRBV2	TRBD2
CASSDRRGQETQYF	TGTGCCAGCAGCGACCGGCGAGGCCAAGAGACCCAGTACTTC	TRBJ2-5	many	TRBV6-2/TRBV6-3	.
CASSLGRGPYQPQHF	TGTGCCAGCAGCTTAGGTCGGGGGCCGTATCAGCCCCAGCATTTT	TRBJ1-5	.	TRBV11-2	.
CASSLLEGKAHEQYF	TGTGCCAGCAGCTTATTGGAGGGAAAGGCCCACGAGCAGTACTTC	TRBJ2-7	many	TRBV11-2	.
CATRGGGVYNEQFF	TGTGCCACCCGGGGAGGGGGCGTTTACAATGAGCAGTTCTTC	TRBJ2-1	many	TRBV5-4	.
CAWSPGQGANTQYF	TGTGCCTGGAGTCCGGGACAGGGGGCAAATACGCAGTATTTT	TRBJ2-3	many	TRBV30	TRBD1
CASSGLAGDGEQFF	TGTGCCAGCAGCGGACTAGCGGGAGACGGTGAGCAGTTCTTC	TRBJ2-1	once	TRBV9	TRBD2
CASSLRGLSYEQYF	TGTGCCAGCAGCTTACGCGGACTGTCCTACGAGCAGTACTTC	TRBJ2-7	many	TRBV11-1	.
CASSLAFRNTEAFF	TGTGCCAGCAGTTTAGCGTTTCGGAACACTGAAGCTTTCTTT	TRBJ1-1	few	TRBV28	.
CATSDLDQDTQYF	TGTGCCACCAGTGATTTAGACCAGGATACGCAGTATTTT	TRBJ2-3	many	TRBV24-1	.
CASGLGGTAYEQYF	TGCGCCAGCGGCTTGGGAGGGACAGCCTACGAGCAGTACTTC	TRBJ2-7	.	TRBV5-1	.
CASSFLTDTQYF	TGTGCCAGCAGCTTTCTCACAGATACGCAGTATTTT	TRBJ2-3	.	TRBV7-2	.
CASSLSTDYGYTF	TGTGCCAGCAGTTTATCGACGGACTATGGCTACACCTTC	TRBJ1-2	.	TRBV6-1	.
CASSLPSGSLDEQYF	TGTGCCAGCAGCTTACCTAGCGGGAGTCTAGACGAGCAGTACTTC	TRBJ2-7	many	TRBV6-2/TRBV6-3	TRBD2
CASSNGLAGAETQYF	TGTGCCAGCAGTAATGGACTAGCGGGAGCAGAGACCCAGTACTTC	TRBJ2-5	.	TRBV6-2/TRBV6-3	TRBD2
CASRNNRINQPQHF	TGTGCCAGCAGGAACAACAGGATCAATCAGCCCCAGCATTTT	TRBJ1-5	few	TRBV6-2/TRBV6-3	.
CASSLTVNTEAFF	TGTGCCAGCAGTTTAACCGTGAACACTGAAGCTTTCTTT	TRBJ1-1	many	TRBV27	.
CASSQAAGELGVYEQFF	TGTGCCAGCAGCCAAGCAGCGGGAGAATTGGGAGTCTATGAGCAGTTCTTC	TRBJ2-1	.	TRBV4-2	TRBD2
CAWSQDGLNYGYTF	TGTGCCTGGAGTCAGGACGGGCTTAACTATGGCTACACCTTC	TRBJ1-2	many	TRBV30	.
CSARQEETQYF	TGCAGTGCTAGGCAGGAAGAGACCCAGTACTTC	TRBJ2-5	.	TRBV20-1	.
CASSFTGPYNEQFF	TGTGCCAGCAGCTTCACAGGGCCCTACAATGAGCAGTTCTTC	TRBJ2-1	.	TRBV5-6	.
CASSKPGHYGYTF	TGTGCCAGCAGTAAACCGGGACATTATGGCTACACCTTC	TRBJ1-2	.	TRBV28	.
CASSYSGRGSYGYTF	TGTGCCAGCAGTTATAGTGGCAGGGGATCCTATGGCTACACCTTC	TRBJ1-2	many	TRBV6-5	.
CATSDPGQGDEKLFF	TGTGCCACCAGCGATCCGGGACAGGGAGATGAAAAACTGTTTTTT	TRBJ1-4	.	TRBV24-1	TRBD1
CASSWGYGYTF	TGTGCCAGCAGTTGGGGCTATGGCTACACCTTC	TRBJ1-2	many	TRBV6-1	.
CASSYGPRGGAFF	TGTGCCAGCAGTTACGGCCCTAGGGGGGGAGCTTTCTTT	TRBJ1-1	many	TRBV6-5	.
CASSIPVGYEQYF	TGTGCCAGCAGTATCCCCGTGGGGTACGAGCAGTACTTC	TRBJ2-7	many	TRBV28	.
CAGSPLTSGESNYGYTF	TGTGCCGGCTCACCCCTAACTTCAGGAGAAAGTAACTATGGCTACACCTTC	TRBJ1-2	.	TRBV18	.
CAISADNNEQFF	TGTGCCATCTCGGCGGATAACAATGAGCAGTTCTTC	TRBJ2-1	many	TRBV10-3	.
CASSLVGTSGLSTDTQYF	TGTGCCAGCAGCTTAGTTGGGACTAGCGGATTGAGCACAGATACGCAGTATTTT	TRBJ2-3	.	TRBV7-2	TRBD2
CASSETGGSGKLFF	TGTGCCAGCAGTGAGACAGGGGGGTCTGGAAAACTGTTTTTT	TRBJ1-4	many	TRBV6-1	TRBD1
CASSFTLTGNTEAFF	TGTGCCAGTAGTTTCACCCTGACAGGGAACACTGAAGCTTTCTTT	TRBJ1-1	few	TRBV19	.